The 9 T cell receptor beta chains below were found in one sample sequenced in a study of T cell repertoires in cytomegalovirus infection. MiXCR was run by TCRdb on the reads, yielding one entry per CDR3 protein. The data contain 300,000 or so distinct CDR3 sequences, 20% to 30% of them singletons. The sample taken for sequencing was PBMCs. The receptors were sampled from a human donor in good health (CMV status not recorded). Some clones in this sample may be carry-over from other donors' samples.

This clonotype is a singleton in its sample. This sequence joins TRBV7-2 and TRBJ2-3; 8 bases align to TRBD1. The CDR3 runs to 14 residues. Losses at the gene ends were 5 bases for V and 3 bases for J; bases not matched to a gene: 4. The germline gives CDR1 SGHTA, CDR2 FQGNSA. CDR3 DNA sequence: TGTGCCAGCAGCATACAGGGGGGTACAGATACGCAGTATTTT. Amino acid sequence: CASSIQGGTDTQYF.

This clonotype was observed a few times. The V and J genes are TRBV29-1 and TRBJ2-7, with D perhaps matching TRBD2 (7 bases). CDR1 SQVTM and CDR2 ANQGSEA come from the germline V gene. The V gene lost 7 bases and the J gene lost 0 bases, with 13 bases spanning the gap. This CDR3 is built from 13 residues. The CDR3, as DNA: TGCAGCGGGGGGGGCGCGAGCTCCTACGAGCAGTACTTC. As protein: CSGGGASSYEQYF.

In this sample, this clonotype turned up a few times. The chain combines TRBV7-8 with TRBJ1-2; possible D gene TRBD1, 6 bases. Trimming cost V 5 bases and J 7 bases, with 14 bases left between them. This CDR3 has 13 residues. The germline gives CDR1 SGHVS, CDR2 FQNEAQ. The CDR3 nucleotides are TGTGCCAGCAGCCCCACAGGGACTAGTGGCTACACCTTC. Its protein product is CASSPTGTSGYTF. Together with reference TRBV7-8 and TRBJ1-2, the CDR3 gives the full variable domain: GAGVSQSPRYKVAKRGQDVALRCDPISGHVSLFWYQQALGQGPEFLTYFQNEAQLDKSGLPSDRFFAERPEGSVSTLKIQRTQQEDSAVYLCASSPTGTSGYTFGSGTRLTVV.

The CDR3 loop is CASSTALGTAPWGTF. Here the CDR3 DNA reads TGTGCCAGCAGCACCGCCCTCGGGACAGCCCCTTGGGGCACCTTC. The V gene is TRBV5-6, the J gene TRBJ1-2; TRBD1 matches at 7 bases. V trimming: 4 bases; J trimming: 13 bases; junction bases outside the gene matches: 19. This CDR3 comprises 15 residues. Germline-derived CDR1 and CDR2 are SGHDT and YYEEEE. The full variable domain, in which reference TRBV5-6 and TRBJ1-2 provide the parts outside the CDR3, is DAGVTQSPTHLIKTRGQQVTLRCSPKSGHDTVSWYQQALGQGPQFIFQYYEEEERQRGNFPDRFSGHQFPNYSSELNVNALLLGDSALYLCASSTALGTAPWGTFGSGTRLTVV.

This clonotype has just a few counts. The CDR3 DNA sequence: TGCAGCGTTGGGGTAGCGGGCTCCTACAATGAGCAGTTCTTC. This codes for CSVGVAGSYNEQFF. V gene TRBV29-1 combines with J gene TRBJ2-1, with TRBD2 identical over 7 bases. The CDR3 sequence is 14 residues long. The trim removed 4 bases at V and 0 bases at J, leaving 3 bases unmatched. The V gene's germline CDR1 is SQVTM and CDR2 ANQGSEA.

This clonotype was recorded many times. CDR3 amino acids: CAISVADSNTEAFF. DNA of the CDR3: TGTGCCATCAGTGTGGCTGATTCTAACACTGAAGCTTTCTTT. The rearrangement joins TRBV10-3 to TRBJ1-1; D remains ambiguous. V was pared by 4 bases and J by 2 bases, with 11 bases between. Looked up from germline, CDR1 is ENHRY and CDR2 is SYGVKD. The CDR3 is made up of 14 amino acids.

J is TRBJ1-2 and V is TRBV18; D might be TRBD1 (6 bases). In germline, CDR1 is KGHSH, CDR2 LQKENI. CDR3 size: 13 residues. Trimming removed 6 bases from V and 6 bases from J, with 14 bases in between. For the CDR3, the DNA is TGTGCCAGCTCGCACCGGGACATCGATGGCTACACCTTC. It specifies CASSHRDIDGYTF. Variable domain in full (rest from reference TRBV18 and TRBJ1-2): NAGVMQNPRHLVRRRGQEARLRCSPMKGHSHVYWYRQLPEEGLKFMVYLQKENIIDESGMPKERFSAEFPKEGPSILRIQQVVRGDSAAYFCASSHRDIDGYTFGSGTRLTVV.

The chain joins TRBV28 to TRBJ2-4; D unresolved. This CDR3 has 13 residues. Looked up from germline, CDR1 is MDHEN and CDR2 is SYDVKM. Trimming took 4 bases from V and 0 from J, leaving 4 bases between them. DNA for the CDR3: TGTGCCAGCAGTTCCGTAGCCAAAAACATTCAGTACTTC. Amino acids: CASSSVAKNIQYF. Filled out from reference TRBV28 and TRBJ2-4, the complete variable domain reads DVKVTQSSRYLVKRTGEKVFLECVQDMDHENMFWYRQDPGLGLRLIYFSYDVKMKEKGDIPEGYSVSREKKERFSLILESASTNQTSMYLCASSSVAKNIQYFGAGTRLSVL.

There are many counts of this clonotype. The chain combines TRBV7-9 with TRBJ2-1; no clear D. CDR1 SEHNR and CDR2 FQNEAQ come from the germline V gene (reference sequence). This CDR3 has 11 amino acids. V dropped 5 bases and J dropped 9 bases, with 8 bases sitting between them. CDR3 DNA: TGTGCCAGCAGCAGCAGATTTGAGCAGTTCTTC. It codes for CASSSRFEQFF.